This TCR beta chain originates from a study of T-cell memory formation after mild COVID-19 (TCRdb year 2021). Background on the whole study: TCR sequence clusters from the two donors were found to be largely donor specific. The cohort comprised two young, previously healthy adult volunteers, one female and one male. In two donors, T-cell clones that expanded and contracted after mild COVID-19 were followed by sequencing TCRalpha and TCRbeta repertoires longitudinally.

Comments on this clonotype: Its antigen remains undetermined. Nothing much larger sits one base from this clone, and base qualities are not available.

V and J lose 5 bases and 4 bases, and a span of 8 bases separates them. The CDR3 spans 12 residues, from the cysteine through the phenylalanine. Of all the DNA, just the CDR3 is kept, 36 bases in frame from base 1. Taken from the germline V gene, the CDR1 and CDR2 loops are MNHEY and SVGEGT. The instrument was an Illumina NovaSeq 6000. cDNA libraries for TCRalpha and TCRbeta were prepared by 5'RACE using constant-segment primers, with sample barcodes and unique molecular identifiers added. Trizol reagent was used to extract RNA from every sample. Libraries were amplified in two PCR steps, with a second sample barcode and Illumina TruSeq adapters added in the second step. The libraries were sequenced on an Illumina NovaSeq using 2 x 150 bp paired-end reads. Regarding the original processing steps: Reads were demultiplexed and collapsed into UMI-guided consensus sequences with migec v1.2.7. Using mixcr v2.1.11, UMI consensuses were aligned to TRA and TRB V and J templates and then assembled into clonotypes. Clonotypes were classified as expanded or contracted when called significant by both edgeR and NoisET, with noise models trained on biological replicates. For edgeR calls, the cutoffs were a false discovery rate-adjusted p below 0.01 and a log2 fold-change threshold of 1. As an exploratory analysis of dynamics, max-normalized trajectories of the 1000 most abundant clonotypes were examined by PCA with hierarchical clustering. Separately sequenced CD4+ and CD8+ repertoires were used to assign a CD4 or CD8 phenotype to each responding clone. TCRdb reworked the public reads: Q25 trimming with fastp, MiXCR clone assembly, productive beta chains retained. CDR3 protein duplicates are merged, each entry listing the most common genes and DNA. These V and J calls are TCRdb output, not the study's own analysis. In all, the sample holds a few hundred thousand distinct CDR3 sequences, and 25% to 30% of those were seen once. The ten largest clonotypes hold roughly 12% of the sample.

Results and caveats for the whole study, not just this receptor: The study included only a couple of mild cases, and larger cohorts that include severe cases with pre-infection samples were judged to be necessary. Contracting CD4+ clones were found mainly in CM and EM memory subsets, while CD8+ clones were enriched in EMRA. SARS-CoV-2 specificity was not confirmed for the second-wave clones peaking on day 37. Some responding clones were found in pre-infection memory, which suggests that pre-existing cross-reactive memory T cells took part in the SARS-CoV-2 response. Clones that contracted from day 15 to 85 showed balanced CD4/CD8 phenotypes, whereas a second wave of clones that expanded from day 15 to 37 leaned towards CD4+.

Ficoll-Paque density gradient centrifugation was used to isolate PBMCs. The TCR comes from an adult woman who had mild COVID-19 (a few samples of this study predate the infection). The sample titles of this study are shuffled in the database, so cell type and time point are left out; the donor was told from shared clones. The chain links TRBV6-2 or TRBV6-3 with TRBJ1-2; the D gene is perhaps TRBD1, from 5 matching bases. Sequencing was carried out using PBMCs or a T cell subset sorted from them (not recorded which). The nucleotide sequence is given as TGTGCCAGCAGTACGGGACGCTATGGCTACACCTTC. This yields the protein CASSTGRYGYTF.